The T cell receptor beta chain described here comes from a study of control samples from healthy donors and cancer patients (dated by TCRdb to 2018 to 2020). The protocol used for the library was the immunoSEQ multiplex PCR assay. As stored in TCRdb, this immuneACCESS dataset retains in-frame rearrangements with V and J assigned. A fraction of the clones does not appear; measured against another copy, unresolved V genes explain less than half of the discrepancy, and the remainder lacks a known reason. For this sample the table gives some 130,000 clones, of which approximately 92% were detected only once. The ten largest clonotypes hold about 2.3% of the sample. This clone has only one observation. Its antigen is not yet known. Base qualities are not recorded, but no much larger clone differs from it by a single base. CDR1 and CDR2 were assigned from the germline V gene (reference sequence) as SEHNR and FQNEAQ. V is shortened by 2 bases, J by 14 bases, and the region joining them spans 16 bases. The CDR3 has 14 amino acids, counting the end cysteine and phenylalanine. Only the CDR3 portion is preserved as DNA: 42 bases, with reading frame beginning at the first base.

The chain is encoded by TRBV7-9 joined to TRBJ1-6; no D gene is confidently identified. This TCR was recovered from a man aged 35 to 55 in good health. The specimen was blood. The nucleotides are TGTGCCAGCAGCTTAATGGGCGCCAATATTTCCCTCCACTTT. This codes for CASSLMGANISLHF.